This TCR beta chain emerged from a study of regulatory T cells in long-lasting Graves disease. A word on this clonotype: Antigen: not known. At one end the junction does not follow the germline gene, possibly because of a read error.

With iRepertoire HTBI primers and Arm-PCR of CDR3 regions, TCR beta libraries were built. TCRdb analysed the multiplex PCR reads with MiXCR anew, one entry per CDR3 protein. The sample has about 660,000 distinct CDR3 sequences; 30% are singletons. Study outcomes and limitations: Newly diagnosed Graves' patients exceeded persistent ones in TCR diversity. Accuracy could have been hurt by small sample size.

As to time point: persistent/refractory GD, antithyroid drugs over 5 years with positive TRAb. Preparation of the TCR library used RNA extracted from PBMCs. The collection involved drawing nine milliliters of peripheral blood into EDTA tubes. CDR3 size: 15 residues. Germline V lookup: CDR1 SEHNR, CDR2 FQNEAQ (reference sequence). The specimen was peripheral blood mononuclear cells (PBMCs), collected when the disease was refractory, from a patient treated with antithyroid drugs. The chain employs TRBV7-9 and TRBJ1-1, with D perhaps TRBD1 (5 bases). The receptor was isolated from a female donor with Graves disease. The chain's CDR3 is CASSPLGEVNTEAFF. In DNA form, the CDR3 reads TGCGCCAGCAGCCCCCTGGGGGAAGTGAACACTGAAGCTTTCTTT. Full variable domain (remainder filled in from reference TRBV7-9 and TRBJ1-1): DTGVSQNPRHKITKRGQNVTFRCDPISEHNRLYWYRQTLGQGPEFLTYFQNEAQLEKSRLLSDRFSAERPKGSFSTLEIQRTEQGDSAMYLCASSPLGEVNTEAFFGQGTRLTVV.